This TCR beta chain appears in the sequencing data of a study of T cells after posttransplantation cyclophosphamide listed by TCRdb under 2016. Turning to the overall study: Using TRB sequencing, the study followed how the T cell repertoire rebuilt after myeloablative bone marrow transplantation with posttransplantation cyclophosphamide given as GVHD prophylaxis. Antigen receptor sequencing was done on samples from about 40 PTCy-treated patients and from around 15 related bone marrow donors of those patients. Public TRB sequences were searched against a database of over 3,600 sequences associated with responses to pathogens, tumor antigens, self-antigens and alloantigens. Because TRA and TRB clonality correlated tightly in 9 samples, the subsequent TCR analyses were limited to TRB only. Blood from all 35 or so PTCy patients who had 1-year posttransplant specimens underwent TRB sequencing. In 3 patients, TRB sequencing was also performed on up to about 3 more blood samples taken 2 to 5.2 years after transplant, and in a handful of patients, pretransplant blood was also TRB-sequenced. What the study reported, not specific to this receptor: Donor-recipient similarity was low at 1-2 months but increased during the first year, and donor CD8+ memory clones often dominated later blood repertoires. The TRB repertoires of T cells infiltrating skin or GI tract showed only limited overlap with the TRB repertoires of T cells in blood. Across the approximately 42 patients, TRB clonality was highly associated with recipient CMV seropositivity and CMV reactivation, and diversity with PTCy was similar to that in the CNI/methotrexate controls.

The PTCy-treated patients were enrolled in a prospective multi-institutional clinical trial. Peripheral blood and bone marrow mononuclear cells were isolated by Ficoll-Hypaque density centrifugation and were cryopreserved. Clipping removes 6 bases from V and 4 bases from J, with 3 as the unmatched junction base count. CDR1 and CDR2, looked up from the germline V gene, are SQVTM and ANQGSEA. Including the terminal cysteine and phenylalanine, the CDR3 comprises 13 residues. Only the CDR3 part of the read is kept: 39 bases, read in frame from the first base. For this clone: No cognate antigen has been identified for it. No quality values exist for individual bases; no much larger clone is one base distant.

Genomic DNA was used for TRB sequencing, which was performed with the immunoSEQ assay at survey resolution or with the hsTCRB kit. The published analysis was carried out like this. Initial read processing used immunoSEQ software, and repertoire analyses used the LymphoSeq R package. Clonality was calculated as 1 minus normalized Shannon entropy, and the Gini coefficient was also calculated for each TRB dataset. To infer phenotypes in unsorted samples, TRB sequences from sorted subsets of the recipient or donor were mapped onto the unsorted samples of the same recipient. As stored in TCRdb, this immuneACCESS dataset retains in-frame rearrangements with V and J assigned. A fraction of the clones does not appear; measured against another copy, unresolved V genes explain less than half of the discrepancy, and the remainder lacks a known reason. That table is the source of V, J and clone size, and D and trimming were worked out from the DNA. The sample yields tens of thousands of clones; about 86% were counted once. The ten largest clonotypes hold about 3% of the sample.

The clonotype originates from a man aged 25 to 40 with a blood cancer, CMV-positive, and with a related stem cell donor. Sequenced input: PBMCs. The chain uses TRBV29-1 and TRBJ2-4, with 10 bases aligning to TRBD1. CDR3 loop: CSVLDRGKNIQYF. Read as DNA, the sequence is TGCAGCGTCTTGGACAGGGGGAAAAACATTCAGTACTTC.